Listed below are T cell receptor beta chains from one sample, sequenced in a study of T cell responses to AZD1222 COVID-19 vaccine. Some clones are missing from TCRdb's copy, which holds only in-frame ones; the method was immunoSEQ multiplex PCR. The sample yields fewer than 150,000 clones, approximately 91% seen once. The specimen comprised peripheral blood, sampled 28 days after the second AZD1222 dose. The receptor source for this set is an adult who received the AZD1222 COVID-19 vaccine. Both conserved end residues are part of each CDR3. D genes are given only for firm matches. Size tells how often a clone was seen (once, few, many) or the class of an expanded clone, and some rows leave it out.

v_call: TRBV28
clone_size: NA
j_call: TRBJ2-1
d_call: NA
cdr3_nt: TGTGCCAGTAACCTTTCGGGGAATGAGCAGTTCTTC
cdr3_aa: CASNLSGNEQFF

v_call: TRBV12-3/TRBV12-4
clone_size: NA
j_call: TRBJ1-1
d_call: NA
cdr3_nt: TGTGCCAGCAGTTTGTTCAGGAACACTGAAGCTTTCTTT
cdr3_aa: CASSLFRNTEAFF

v_call: TRBV6-6
clone_size: NA
j_call: TRBJ2-5
d_call: NA
cdr3_nt: TGTGCCAGCAGACCCGGGGGGCCGACTCAAGAGACCCAGTACTTC
cdr3_aa: CASRPGGPTQETQYF

v_call: TRBV12-5
clone_size: NA
j_call: TRBJ1-6
d_call: NA
cdr3_nt: TGTGCTAGTGGTTTGATCGCGGATTCACCCCTCCACTTT
cdr3_aa: CASGLIADSPLHF

v_call: TRBV2
clone_size: NA
j_call: TRBJ1-1
d_call: TRBD1
cdr3_nt: TGTGCCAGCAGTGGATCCGGGACAGGCTTTGAAGCTTTCTTT
cdr3_aa: CASSGSGTGFEAFF

v_call: TRBV11-2
clone_size: NA
j_call: TRBJ1-4
d_call: NA
cdr3_nt: TGTGCCAGCAGCTTAGTCAGGTTGGGTGAAAAACTGTTTTTT
cdr3_aa: CASSLVRLGEKLFF

v_call: TRBV13
clone_size: NA
j_call: TRBJ1-2
d_call: TRBD1
cdr3_nt: TGTGCCAGCAGCATGGGGGAGCTACAGGGGCATGCGAACTATGGCTACACCTTC
cdr3_aa: CASSMGELQGHANYGYTF

v_call: TRBV7-9
clone_size: NA
j_call: TRBJ1-1
d_call: NA
cdr3_nt: TGTGCCAGCAGCTTCAGGCACACTGAAGCTTTCTTT
cdr3_aa: CASSFRHTEAFF

v_call: TRBV5-1
clone_size: once
j_call: TRBJ1-5
d_call: NA
cdr3_nt: TGCGCCAGCAGCTTGGCAGGGGACAATCAGCCCCAGCATTTT
cdr3_aa: CASSLAGDNQPQHF

v_call: TRBV6-5
clone_size: NA
j_call: TRBJ1-3
d_call: NA
cdr3_nt: TGTGCCAGCAGTTACGAGGCACCTGGTGGAAACACCATATATTTT
cdr3_aa: CASSYEAPGGNTIYF

v_call: TRBV5-1
clone_size: few
j_call: TRBJ2-7
d_call: NA
cdr3_nt: TGCGCCAGCAGCGAAGTAGGCACGAGGGACGAGCAGTACTTC
cdr3_aa: CASSEVGTRDEQYF

v_call: TRBV3-1/TRBV3-2
clone_size: few
j_call: TRBJ2-3
d_call: NA
cdr3_nt: TGTGCCAGCACCGCAAGTGGTGATACGCAGTATTTT
cdr3_aa: CASTASGDTQYF

v_call: TRBV7-2
clone_size: NA
j_call: TRBJ1-5
d_call: NA
cdr3_nt: TGTGCCAGCAGCTACAGATCCGAGCCCCAGCATTTT
cdr3_aa: CASSYRSEPQHF

v_call: TRBV3-1/TRBV3-2
clone_size: NA
j_call: TRBJ2-7
d_call: NA
cdr3_nt: TGTGCCAGCAGCCAAGATCGAAGGGGGGCGTTGGTCGAGCAGTACTTC
cdr3_aa: CASSQDRRGALVEQYF

v_call: TRBV2
clone_size: NA
j_call: TRBJ2-7
d_call: NA
cdr3_nt: TGTGCCAGCAGTGAGGCTATAGCATCCTCCTACGAGCAGTACTTC
cdr3_aa: CASSEAIASSYEQYF

v_call: TRBV18
clone_size: NA
j_call: TRBJ2-7
d_call: NA
cdr3_nt: TGTGCCAGCTCACCTAGTGTGGGGAGTAGTTACGAGCAGTACTTC
cdr3_aa: CASSPSVGSSYEQYF

v_call: TRBV4-2
clone_size: once
j_call: TRBJ1-5
d_call: NA
cdr3_nt: TGTGCCAGCAGCCAAGAAAGGCCAGTGGGAGTAAGCAATCAGCCCCAGCATTTT
cdr3_aa: CASSQERPVGVSNQPQHF

v_call: TRBV5-1
clone_size: NA
j_call: TRBJ2-7
d_call: TRBD2
cdr3_nt: TGCGCCAGCAGTTTGACTAGCGGGGGGTACGAGCAGTACTTC
cdr3_aa: CASSLTSGGYEQYF

v_call: TRBV5-1
clone_size: NA
j_call: TRBJ2-1
d_call: NA
cdr3_nt: TGCGCCAGCAGCCTGCCGACGGGACTGGCGGTTAATGAGCAGTTCTTC
cdr3_aa: CASSLPTGLAVNEQFF

v_call: TRBV7-2
clone_size: NA
j_call: TRBJ1-2
d_call: NA
cdr3_nt: TGTGCCAGCAGCTCCCGAGGGAACTATGGCTACACCTTC
cdr3_aa: CASSSRGNYGYTF

v_call: TRBV27
clone_size: few
j_call: TRBJ1-1
d_call: NA
cdr3_nt: TGTGCCAGCGTTGATACTTACATGAACACTGAAGCTTTCTTT
cdr3_aa: CASVDTYMNTEAFF

v_call: TRBV6-4
clone_size: NA
j_call: TRBJ2-2
d_call: NA
cdr3_nt: TGTGCCAGCAGTTGGGACTGGAACACCGGGGAGCTGTTTTTT
cdr3_aa: CASSWDWNTGELFF